This T cell receptor beta chain originates from a study of blood T cell repertoires in COVID-19. TCRdb's table, derived via immunoSEQ multiplex PCR, lists solely in-frame clones and lacks some. This table has approximately 280,000 clones, 85% appearing once. CDR1 is MGHRA and CDR2 is YSYEKL in the germline V gene. Unmatched junction bases numbered 7, after V lost 1 base and J lost 5 bases. The CDR3 extends over 15 amino acids. The source is a man aged 45-60 years with active or convalescent COVID-19. Sequenced: peripheral blood. The genes are TRBV4-1 and TRBJ2-5, with 7 bases aligning to TRBD2. The CDR3 region is CASSQGGRDRETQYF. CDR3 in DNA: TGCGCCAGCAGCCAAGGGGGGAGGGATCGGGAGACCCAGTACTTC.